This passage covers 5 T cell receptor beta chains from one sample sequenced in a study of cytomegalovirus exposure and HLA in healthy donors. The PCR contained 60 Vbeta and 13 Jbeta primers. TCRdb's copy holds only in-frame clones and misses some; the assay was immunoSEQ multiplex PCR. The sample consists of more than 100,000 clones, less than 85% of them appearing once. Specimen: PBMCs. All receptors derive from a man aged 40-55 years in good health and CMV-seronegative.

On this clone itself: An end of the junction does not agree with germline; a read error may underlie this. The gene calls are TRBV4-1 and TRBJ2-7; a weak D match, TRBD1 (5 bases). CDR1 is MGHRA and CDR2 is YSYEKL in the germline V gene. This CDR3 spans 14 amino acids. CDR3 amino acids: CASSQDRVGYGQYF. In DNA, the CDR3 is TGCGCCAGCAGCCAAGACAGGGTTGGCTACGGGCAGTACTTC.

V is TRBV5-1 and J is TRBJ2-2; 13 nucleotides match TRBD2. V lost 3 bases to trimming and J lost 5 bases; unmatched junction nucleotides: 10. CDR1 and CDR2 (germline): SGHRS, YFSETQ. CDR3 length: 18 amino acids. CDR3 in DNA: TGCGCCAGCAGCTCGAAACCCGGACTAGCGGGAGTAACCGGGGAGCTGTTTTTT. This gives the protein CASSSKPGLAGVTGELFF.

V and J are TRBV7-3 and TRBJ2-1, with 9 bases matching TRBD1. This CDR3 contains 14 residues. J was trimmed by 2 bases and V by 5 bases; bases with no gene match: 1. The germline V gene has CDR1 SGHTA and CDR2 FQGTGA. CDR3 protein: CASSRQGAYNEQFF. The CDR3 DNA follows: TGTGCCAGCAGCCGACAGGGGGCCTACAATGAGCAGTTCTTC.

The chain uses TRBV18 and TRBJ1-4; 9 bases match TRBD1. Trimming at V came to 6 bases and at J to 3 bases, leaving 5 bases not matched to a gene. Germline V CDR1 and CDR2: KGHSH, LQKENI. This CDR3 has 15 residues. The CDR3 coding sequence is TGTGCCAGCTCTCTCACAGGGGGCTCTAATGAAAAACTGTTTTTT. This encodes CASSLTGGSNEKLFF. Using reference TRBV18 and TRBJ1-4 for the parts outside the CDR3, the full variable domain is NAGVMQNPRHLVRRRGQEARLRCSPMKGHSHVYWYRQLPEEGLKFMVYLQKENIIDESGMPKERFSAEFPKEGPSILRIQQVVRGDSAAYFCASSLTGGSNEKLFFGSGTQLSVL.

The CDR3 sequence is CASSLISVDTQYF. CDR3 DNA: TGTGCCAGCAGCTTAATTAGTGTCGATACGCAGTATTTT. The gene calls are TRBV7-3 and TRBJ2-3; D call uncertain. The germline gives CDR1 SGHTA, CDR2 FQGTGA. Trimming left V 1 base short and J 6 bases short, with 8 bases between. The CDR3 length is 13 residues.